These T cell receptor beta chains were read from a single sample in a study of blood T cells in healthy people across ages. TCRdb recomputed calls from the 5' RACE reads with MiXCR, one row per CDR3 protein. The table shows 730,000 or so distinct CDR3 sequences, with roughly 41% occurring only once. The sequenced material came from blood. Every receptor here comes from an older woman in good health. Both conserved end residues are part of each CDR3.

>TRBV12-3/TRBV12-4|TRBJ1-2
CASRNQGQPEGYTF
>TRBV28|TRBJ1-2
CASSFRFEGGVGYTF
>TRBV2|TRBJ2-1
CASKGTSSYNEQFF
>TRBV6-6|TRBJ1-2
CASSYEPRLYGYTF
>TRBV12-3/TRBV12-4|TRBJ1-2
CASNQGALYGYTF
>TRBV3-1|TRBJ1-1
CASSQAQSGNTEAFF
>TRBV12-3/TRBV12-4|TRBJ1-2
CASSLGSYGYTF
>TRBV20-1|TRBJ2-4
CSARDFQGGKNIQYF
>TRBV27|TRBJ1-2
CASRTWTGGNGYTF
>TRBV29-1|TRBJ2-1
CSVSPRFPTCNEQFF
>TRBV20-1|TRBJ2-3
CSTESGGATDTQYF
>TRBV6-5|TRBJ1-2
CASRLTGVSNYGYTF
>TRBV12-3/TRBV12-4|TRBJ1-6
CASSFGGGQVESSPLHF
>TRBV20-1|TRBJ2-3
CSARGSSGGAMTDTQYF
>TRBV9|TRBJ2-1
CASSVVVRTLKFSYNEQFF
>TRBV29-1|TRBJ2-1
CSVRRTSANEQFF
>TRBV7-9|TRBJ1-2
CASSSSTGFTF
>TRBV28|TRBJ2-4
CASSFFAVAKNIQYF